This passage covers 8 T cell receptor beta chains from one sample sequenced in a study of blood T cells in healthy people across ages. The use of a sample-barcoded 5' primer and a J-beta primer mix characterized a second PCR of roughly 6 to 12 cycles. TCRdb fed the 5' RACE reads into MiXCR, producing one record per CDR3 protein. The repertoire holds 1.5 million to 2 million distinct CDR3 sequences, less than 50% seen once, with 2% to 2.5% in the top ten. Sequencing was done on a sample of blood. These receptors were collected from a woman aged 40 to 50 in good health.

This rearrangement joins TRBV4-1 to TRBJ1-3, with D unresolved. The germline V gene encodes CDR1 MGHRA and CDR2 YSYEKL. Trimming took off 3 bases at V and 0 bases at J, with 9 bases between the two ends. The CDR3 totals 15 residues. The CDR3 loop is CASSHPRSSGNTIYF. CDR3 nucleotides: TGCGCCAGCAGCCATCCCAGGAGCTCTGGAAACACCATATATTTT.

The chain is built from TRBV27 and TRBJ1-2; 7 bases map to TRBD1. With V trimmed by 4 bases and J by 6 bases, 11 bases remained unmatched. Germline CDR1 MNHEY, CDR2 SMNVEV (reference sequence). The CDR3 is 15 residues long. CDR3 DNA sequence: TGTGCCAGCAGTTCTTTCTTCGACAGGGTACATGGCTACACCTTC. Protein: CASSSFFDRVHGYTF.

This clonotype turned up a few times. The rearrangement links TRBV10-2 to TRBJ2-5; either TRBD1 or TRBD2 may fit D (5 bases each). The CDR3 has 17 residues. Germline V gene sequence: CDR1 WSHSY, CDR2 SAAADI. Trimming left V 6 bases short and J 4 bases short, with 24 bases between. This chain's CDR3 is CASRHATGTALPETQYF. In nucleotides, the CDR3 is TGCGCCAGCAGACATGCAACCGGGACGGCACTTCCAGAGACCCAGTACTTC.

This chain uses TRBV5-4 with TRBJ2-5; D is possibly TRBD2 (6 bases). This CDR3 is built from 16 residues. Trimming removed 6 bases from V and 0 bases from J, with 18 bases in between. CDR1 and CDR2 (germline): SGHNT, YYREEE (reference sequence). CDR3: CASNYGGGSNQETQYF. CDR3 in DNA: TGTGCCAGCAACTACGGGGGTGGCAGCAACCAAGAGACCCAGTACTTC.

The rearrangement joins TRBV25-1 to TRBJ2-5; possible D gene TRBD1, 5 bases. The CDR3 spans 12 residues. CDR1 is MGHDK, CDR2 SYGVNS, per germline. Deletions cut 8 bases from V and 5 bases from J, with 12 bases between. DNA for the CDR3: TGTGCCAGCCCAGGGATGCCGGAGACCCAGTACTTC. Translated, it gives CASPGMPETQYF.

The chain links TRBV12-3 or TRBV12-4 to TRBJ2-1; a possible D gene is TRBD1 (5 bases). The CDR3 consists of 18 residues. V gave up 3 bases and J gave up 3 bases, with 21 bases separating them. CDR3 coding DNA: TGTGCCAGCAGTTTTGAGGTCCCAGGGCGGCTTATCTACAATGAGCAGTTCTTC. Its translation is CASSFEVPGRLIYNEQFF.

The gene calls are TRBV28 and TRBJ2-3, with TRBD2 matching 11 bases. The CDR3 spans 15 residues. J gave up 6 bases and V 7 bases, and 9 bases lay outside the gene matches. CDR1 is MDHEN, CDR2 SYDVKM, per germline. Here the CDR3 reads CASTKTSGGPDTQYF. For the CDR3, the DNA is TGTGCCAGCACTAAAACTAGCGGGGGACCTGATACGCAGTATTTT.

This clonotype was detected only a few times. The V gene is TRBV4-3, the J gene TRBJ2-1, with TRBD1 matching 7 bases. In germline, CDR1 is LGHNA, CDR2 YSLEER. This CDR3 region has 15 residues. V dropped 4 bases and J dropped 4; count of bases not matched to a gene: 7. The CDR3 spells CASSPTDRDYNEQFF. In nucleotides, the CDR3 is TGCGCCAGCAGCCCGACAGACAGGGATTACAATGAGCAGTTCTTC.